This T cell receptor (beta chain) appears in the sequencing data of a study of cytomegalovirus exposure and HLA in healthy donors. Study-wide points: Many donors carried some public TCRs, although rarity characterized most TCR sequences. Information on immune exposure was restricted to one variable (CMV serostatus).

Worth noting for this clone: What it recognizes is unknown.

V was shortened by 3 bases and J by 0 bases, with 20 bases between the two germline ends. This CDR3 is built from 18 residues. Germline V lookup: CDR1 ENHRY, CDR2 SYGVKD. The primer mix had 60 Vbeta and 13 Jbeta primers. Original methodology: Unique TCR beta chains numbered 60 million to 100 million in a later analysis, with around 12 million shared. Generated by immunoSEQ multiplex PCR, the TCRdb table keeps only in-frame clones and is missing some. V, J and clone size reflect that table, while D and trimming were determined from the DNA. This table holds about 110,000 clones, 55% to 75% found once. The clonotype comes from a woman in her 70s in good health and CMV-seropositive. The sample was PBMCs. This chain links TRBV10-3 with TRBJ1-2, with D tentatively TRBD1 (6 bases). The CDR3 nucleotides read TGTGCCATCAGTGACCGACAGGAATACTCCGATACTAACTATGGCTACACCTTC. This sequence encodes CAISDRQEYSDTNYGYTF.